These 19 T cell receptor beta chains were all obtained from the same sample, sequenced in a study of T cells in Graves' hyperthyroidism and ophthalmopathy. Amplified TCR beta CDR3 regions came from RNA transcripts. Using the HTBI primer set, a first-round RT-PCR was run on the TCR CDR3. TCRdb itself ran the multiplex PCR reads through MiXCR, one entry per CDR3 protein. Among about 290,000 distinct CDR3 sequences listed, 13% were seen once. What was sequenced was blood. Receptor source: a woman in her 30s with Graves' hyperthyroidism that later progressed to Graves' ophthalmopathy.

This clonotype was observed many times. This chain connects TRBV6-2 or TRBV6-3 to TRBJ2-7; D possibly uses TRBD1 or TRBD2 (5 bases each). This CDR3 is 14 amino acids long. Trimming shortened V by 5 bases and J by 2 bases, and 13 bases separated the two germline ends. Per germline, CDR1 MNHEY and CDR2 SVGEGT. The CDR3 bases are TGTGCCAGCAGTCAAAGGGACGGGGCCTACGAGCAGTACTTC. This sequence encodes CASSQRDGAYEQYF.

There are many counts of this clonotype. The V call is TRBV30, the J call TRBJ1-2; D unresolved. The CDR3 is 10 amino acids. The V end was cut by 3 bases, the J end by 7 bases, with 6 bases between. The germline CDR1 and CDR2 sequences are GTSNPN and SVGIG (reference sequence). CDR3 coding DNA: TGTGCCTGGAGGACGTTTGGCTACACCTTC. The encoded protein is CAWRTFGYTF.

This chain joins TRBV7-8 and TRBJ2-7; D is perhaps TRBD2 (6 bases). Germline V gene lookup returns CDR1 SGHVS and CDR2 FQNEAQ. V gave up 0 bases and J gave up 6 bases, with 12 bases separating them. The CDR3 totals 14 residues. CDR3 coding DNA: TGTGCCAGCAGCTTAGCGGGAGGTGGTGGCGAGCAGTACTTC. As protein: CASSLAGGGGEQYF.

In its sample, this clonotype was seen many times. The chain has TRBV18 and TRBJ1-5, with TRBD1 as a possible D gene (5 bases). There are 16 residues in the CDR3. Germline assignment: CDR1 KGHSH and CDR2 LQKENI. V lost 3 bases to trimming and J lost 5 bases, with 17 bases between them. The DNA of the CDR3 is TGTGCCAGCTCACCCTCTTGGGACGGGAGATATCAGCCCCAGCATTTT. Amino acid sequence: CASSPSWDGRYQPQHF.

This clonotype was counted ten times or more. V usage is TRBV29-1 and J usage is TRBJ1-1, with D perhaps TRBD1 (6 bases). This CDR3 spans 14 amino acids. Trimming left V 5 bases short and J 4 bases short, with 17 bases between. The germline gives CDR1 SQVTM, CDR2 ANQGSEA. The CDR3 coding sequence is TGCAGCGTTCCTTTTACAGGGATGATCACTGAAGCTTTCTTT. Amino acid sequence: CSVPFTGMITEAFF. Full variable domain (outside the CDR3, taken from reference TRBV29-1 and TRBJ1-1): SAVISQKPSRDICQRGTSLTIQCQVDSQVTMMFWYRQQPGQSLTLIATANQGSEATYESGFVIDKFPISRPNLTFSTLTVSNMSPEDSSIYLCSVPFTGMITEAFFGQGTRLTVV.

In this sample, this clonotype turned up many times. The V gene is TRBV20-1, the J gene TRBJ2-3; 12 nucleotides match TRBD2. With V trimmed by 7 bases and J by 5 bases, 4 bases remained unmatched. Germline loops: CDR1 DFQATT, CDR2 SNEGSKA (reference sequence). The CDR3 covers 13 residues. CDR3 sequence (DNA): TGCAGTGTTACGGGACTAGCGGGAGATACGCAGTATTTT. This sequence encodes CSVTGLAGDTQYF.

The V call is TRBV7-9, the J call TRBJ1-1; 9 nucleotides align to TRBD1. The V gene end was trimmed by 2 bases and the J gene end by 3 bases; junction bases not matched to a gene: 1. The germline V gene has CDR1 SEHNR and CDR2 FQNEAQ (reference sequence). The CDR3 consists of 14 residues. The CDR3 reads CASSLWDRDTEAFF. In DNA, the CDR3 is TGTGCCAGCAGCTTATGGGACAGGGACACTGAAGCTTTCTTT.

This clonotype has ten or more counts. The chain joins TRBV20-1 to TRBJ1-2; maybe TRBD1 (6 bases). CDR1 and CDR2 (germline): DFQATT, SNEGSKA (reference sequence). The V end was cut by 0 bases, the J end by 4 bases, with 12 bases between. This CDR3 contains 14 residues. DNA of the CDR3: TGCAGTGCTAGAGATTGGGAGGGGGTCTATGGCTACACCTTC. Protein sequence: CSARDWEGVYGYTF.

There are many counts of this clonotype. The rearrangement uses TRBV20-1 and TRBJ2-1; 14 bases are a match to TRBD2. Trimming removed 5 bases from V and 10 bases from J; junction bases left unmatched: 7. CDR1 is DFQATT and CDR2 is SNEGSKA in the germline V gene (reference sequence). The CDR3 covers 14 residues. CDR3: CSAPGLAGVGEQFF. DNA of the CDR3: TGCAGTGCTCCGGGACTAGCGGGAGTAGGCGAGCAGTTCTTC.

This clonotype has a count of ten or more. The chain's CDR3 is CAWSNLGLSYEQYF. The CDR3 bases are TGTGCCTGGAGTAATCTGGGACTTTCCTACGAGCAGTACTTC. The chain employs TRBV30 and TRBJ2-7; the D gene is possibly TRBD2 (6 bases). Trimming stripped 2 bases from V and 1 base from J, with 12 bases between. Germline-derived CDR1 and CDR2 are GTSNPN and SVGIG (reference sequence). This CDR3 is built from 14 residues.

This clonotype was counted ten times or more. J is TRBJ2-7 and V is TRBV20-1, with D possibly TRBD1 on 5 matching bases. The CDR3 has 13 residues. Germline CDR1 reads DFQATT; CDR2 reads SNEGSKA (reference sequence). Trimming shortened V by 6 bases and J by 1 base, and 13 bases separated the two germline ends. CDR3 amino acids: CSALDSYSYEQYF. The CDR3 DNA is TGCAGTGCCCTCGACAGCTATTCCTACGAGCAGTACTTC.

Many counts were recorded for this clonotype. The chain employs TRBV9 and TRBJ2-3, with 12 nucleotides matching TRBD2. V gave up 0 bases and J gave up 5 bases; unmatched junction bases: 4. The CDR3 is 16 amino acids. Germline V gene sequence: CDR1 SGDLS, CDR2 YYNGEE. In nucleotides, the CDR3 is TGTGCCAGCAGCGTAGGACTAGCGGGAGTTGGAGATACGCAGTATTTT. It is translated as CASSVGLAGVGDTQYF. Complete variable domain (other parts from reference TRBV9 and TRBJ2-3): DSGVTQTPKHLITATGQRVTLRCSPRSGDLSVYWYQQSLDQGLQFLIQYYNGEERAKGNILERFSAQQFPDLHSELNLSSLELGDSALYFCASSVGLAGVGDTQYFGPGTRLTVL.

This clonotype was seen at least ten times. The rearrangement uses TRBV3-1 and TRBJ1-1, with 8 nucleotides matching TRBD1. This CDR3 comprises 13 residues. The V gene's germline CDR1 is LGHDT and CDR2 YNNKEL (reference sequence). With V trimmed by 4 bases and J by 8 bases, 6 bases remained unmatched. For the CDR3, the DNA is TGTGCCAGCAGCCTGTTCAGGGGGCAGGAAGCTTTCTTT. Its protein is CASSLFRGQEAFF.

This clonotype came up a few times. The chain employs TRBV6-1 and TRBJ2-3; 12 bases match TRBD1. Germline values: CDR1 MNHNS, CDR2 SASEGT. Trimming removed 7 bases from V and 9 bases from J; junction bases left unmatched: 11. The CDR3 covers 15 residues. The CDR3 here is CASNPPGQGAKTQYF. As DNA, the CDR3 is TGTGCCAGCAACCCGCCGGGACAGGGGGCGAAGACGCAGTATTTT.

V and J are TRBV29-1 and TRBJ2-5; 8 positions agree with TRBD2. The germline gives CDR1 SQVTM, CDR2 ANQGSEA. Germline trimming cut 4 bases from V and 4 bases from J; bases unmatched to any gene: 5. The length of the CDR3 is 13 residues. As DNA, the CDR3 is TGCAGCGTTGTTCGGGGGGGGGGAGAGACCCAGTACTTC. This encodes CSVVRGGGETQYF.

This clonotype occurred many times. J is TRBJ1-5 and V is TRBV27, with 9 bases fitting TRBD1. The germline V gene has CDR1 MNHEY and CDR2 SMNVEV (reference sequence). V shed 6 bases, J shed 4 bases, and the junction held 7 bases outside the gene matches. This CDR3 spans 15 amino acids. CDR3 loop: CASSQDRGGNQPQHF. Here the CDR3 DNA reads TGTGCCAGCAGCCAGGACAGGGGTGGGAATCAGCCCCAGCATTTT.

This clonotype was picked up many times. The chain has TRBV6-2 or TRBV6-3 and TRBJ1-1, with D unclear. CDR1 MNHEY and CDR2 SVGEGT come from the germline V gene. The CDR3 has 16 residues. V lost 0 bases and J lost 0, with 11 bases in between. This chain's CDR3 is CASSYSPQLLNTEAFF. As DNA, the CDR3 is TGTGCCAGCAGTTACTCACCACAGCTTTTGAACACTGAAGCTTTCTTT.

The CDR3 DNA follows: TGTGCTAGTGGTTTGATCGGGGGAAGTGGCACAGATACGCAGTATTTT. Its protein product is CASGLIGGSGTDTQYF. This rearrangement joins TRBV12-5 to TRBJ2-3; D may be TRBD2 (6 bases). Trimming cost V 2 bases and J 1 base, with 13 bases left between them. This CDR3 is 16 amino acids long. Per the germline V gene, CDR1 is LGHNT and CDR2 is FRNRAP. Drawing the rest from reference TRBV12-5 and TRBJ2-3, the complete variable domain is DARVTQTPRHKVTEMGQEVTMRCQPILGHNTVFWYRQTMMQGLELLAYFRNRAPLDDSGMPKDRFSAEMPDATLATLKIQPSEPRDSAVYFCASGLIGGSGTDTQYFGPGTRLTVL.

This clonotype has ten or more counts. The chain couples TRBV12-3 or TRBV12-4 to TRBJ2-2; the D gene is possibly TRBD1 (6 bases). This CDR3 region has 13 residues. Between the trimmed V and J ends, which lost 5 bases and 4 bases, there was a span of 8 bases. The CDR3 DNA sequence: TGTGCCAGCAGTCCAGGGGTCACCGGGGAGCTGTTTTTT. Translating gives CASSPGVTGELFF.